These 21 T cell receptor beta chains were sequenced from one sample in a study of shared clonotypes between healthy human individuals. CD45RO-negative CD8 cells positively selected for CCR7 made up the naive population, which excluded terminally differentiated effector memory CD45RA+ cells. Profiling relied on immunoSEQ multiplex PCR, and the TCRdb table lists in-frame clones only, not all of them. The table lists 550,000 to 650,000 clones, 95% to 97% of them singletons, with approximately 0.1% in the top ten. Sequencing was carried out using naive CD8+ T cells sorted from blood. The receptor source for this set is a woman aged 25 to 39 in good health.

The chain links TRBV6-1 to TRBJ2-5; TRBD1 or TRBD2 may be the D gene (5 bases each). Near its end, the DNA agrees better with TRBJ2-7, so the J call may be wrong. This CDR3 has 15 residues. Per germline, CDR1 MNHNS and CDR2 SASEGT. CDR3 in amino acids: CASSEYPGTAYEQYF. The CDR3 DNA is TGTGCCAGCAGTGAATACCCGGGGACCGCCTACGAGCAGTACTTC.

This sequence joins TRBV7-9 and TRBJ2-3; TRBD2 aligns across 10 bases. The junction had 11 bases not matched to a gene; V was cut back by 5 bases and J by 6 bases. This CDR3 spans 16 amino acids. Germline values: CDR1 SEHNR, CDR2 FQNEAQ (reference sequence). CDR3 region: CASSPPGLAGADTQYF. The CDR3 nucleotides are TGTGCCAGCAGCCCACCGGGGCTAGCGGGAGCGGATACGCAGTATTTT. Full variable domain (missing parts from reference TRBV7-9 and TRBJ2-3): DTGVSQNPRHKITKRGQNVTFRCDPISEHNRLYWYRQTLGQGPEFLTYFQNEAQLEKSRLLSDRFSAERPKGSFSTLEIQRTEQGDSAMYLCASSPPGLAGADTQYFGPGTRLTVL.

The V and J genes are TRBV28 and TRBJ2-3; possibly TRBD1 for D (6 bases). In germline, CDR1 is MDHEN, CDR2 SYDVKM. Deletions cut 1 base from V and 2 bases from J, with 22 bases between. The CDR3 spans 19 residues. The CDR3 spells CASSLLMSGLRGHTDTQYF. CDR3 sequence (DNA): TGTGCCAGCAGTTTATTAATGTCTGGACTCCGGGGACACACAGATACGCAGTATTTT.

For the CDR3, the DNA is TGTGCCAGCAGTTTTGGGTACGTCTACGAGCAGTACTTC. Translating gives CASSFGYVYEQYF. This chain uses TRBV28 with TRBJ2-7; D call uncertain. V lost 3 bases, J lost 3 bases, and 9 bases lay in between. Per germline, CDR1 MDHEN and CDR2 SYDVKM. The CDR3 extends over 13 amino acids.

The gene calls are TRBV21-1 and TRBJ2-5. TRBV21-1 is given as a pseudogene. This CDR3 comprises 11 residues. DNA for the CDR3: TGTGCCAGCAGCCATGGGGGACCCAAGTACTTC. It translates to CASSHGGPKYF.

V is TRBV6-5 and J is TRBJ2-1; no definite D call. Germline CDR1 MNHEY, CDR2 SVGAGI. The CDR3 consists of 13 residues. V was pared by 6 bases and J by 9 bases, with 15 bases between. In nucleotides, the CDR3 is TGTGCCAGCAGCCACTCCCACTGGGTTGAGCAGTTCTTC. Its translation: CASSHSHWVEQFF.

The V call is TRBV28, the J call TRBJ2-3; TRBD1 matches 7 bases. Germline CDR1 MDHEN, CDR2 SYDVKM. V dropped 5 bases and J dropped 2; count of bases not matched to a gene: 7. The length of the CDR3 is 15 residues. The CDR3 spells CASSLQTGNTDTQYF. CDR3 sequence (DNA): TGTGCCAGCAGTCTGCAGACAGGGAACACAGATACGCAGTATTTT.

This clone was detected once. This chain uses TRBV7-9 with TRBJ1-2, with no clear D. Germline CDR1 reads SEHNR; CDR2 reads FQNEAQ (reference sequence). V was trimmed by 3 bases and J by 6 bases, leaving 26 bases between them. CDR3 length equals 18 residues. CDR3 region: CASSFPGPLSGTDNGYTF. CDR3 DNA: TGTGCCAGCAGCTTTCCCGGTCCATTGTCGGGCACAGATAATGGCTACACCTTC. Full variable domain (missing parts from reference TRBV7-9 and TRBJ1-2): DTGVSQNPRHKITKRGQNVTFRCDPISEHNRLYWYRQTLGQGPEFLTYFQNEAQLEKSRLLSDRFSAERPKGSFSTLEIQRTEQGDSAMYLCASSFPGPLSGTDNGYTFGSGTRLTVV.

The rearrangement joins TRBV11-2 to TRBJ2-7; 11 bases map to TRBD1. The CDR3 length is 15 residues. Germline trimming cut 1 base from V and 4 bases from J; bases unmatched to any gene: 3. The germline V gene has CDR1 SGHAT and CDR2 FQNNGV. In nucleotides, the CDR3 is TGTGCCAGCAGCTTAGTCGGGACAGGGGGGTACGAGCAGTACTTC. Its protein product is CASSLVGTGGYEQYF.

V and J are TRBV4-1 and TRBJ2-1; TRBD2 matches 9 bases. The V and J ends lost 4 bases and 10 bases, in that order; junction bases with no gene match: 5. Germline CDR1 and CDR2: MGHRA and YSYEKL. CDR3 length: 13 amino acids. The CDR3 region has the DNA TGCGCCAGCAGCCTAGCAGGACTAGCGGAGCAGTTCTTC. Residues: CASSLAGLAEQFF.

V gene TRBV6-5 combines with J gene TRBJ2-3; D possibly matches TRBD1 or TRBD2 (5 bases each). The CDR3 has 13 amino acids. V lost 2 bases and J 4 bases, leaving 7 bases between the germline ends. The germline gives CDR1 MNHEY, CDR2 SVGAGI. CDR3: CASSYEGPDTQYF. CDR3 DNA sequence: TGTGCCAGCAGTTACGAGGGGCCAGATACGCAGTATTTT.

In this sample, this clone turned up once. The same CDR3 also results from other DNA sequences found in this sample. This rearrangement joins TRBV9 to TRBJ2-3; D may match TRBD1 or TRBD2 (5 bases each). The CDR3 length is 13 residues. Germline values: CDR1 SGDLS, CDR2 YYNGEE. The V end was cut by 3 bases, the J end by 0 bases, with 5 bases between. The DNA of the CDR3 is TGTGCCAGCAGCGGGGGGAGCACAGATACGCAGTATTTT. As protein: CASSGGSTDTQYF.

The chain is built from TRBV7-9 and TRBJ1-1, with D tentatively TRBD1 (5 bases). The germline V gene has CDR1 SEHNR and CDR2 FQNEAQ (reference sequence). V was trimmed by 8 bases and J by 0 bases, leaving 7 bases between them. This CDR3 comprises 12 residues. The CDR3 sequence: CASQGLNTEAFF. The CDR3 region has the DNA TGTGCCAGCCAGGGCTTGAACACTGAAGCTTTCTTT.

The V call is TRBV27, the J call TRBJ2-2; TRBD1 might be the D (6 bases). The CDR3 has 11 residues. Trimming shortened V by 7 bases and J by 6 bases, and 6 bases separated the two germline ends. The germline CDR1 and CDR2 sequences are MNHEY and SMNVEV (reference sequence). The DNA for the CDR3 is TGTGCCAGCACAGGGGCCGGGGAGCTGTTTTTT. Translating it yields CASTGAGELFF.

V is TRBV5-4 and J is TRBJ1-4, with D hard to call. Germline V CDR1 and CDR2: SGHNT, YYREEE (reference sequence). Trimming removed 5 bases from V and 5 bases from J, with 13 bases in between. The CDR3 is 14 residues long. CDR3 in DNA: TGTGCCAGCAGTTTGACCGGGAGCAATGAAAAACTGTTTTTT. It specifies CASSLTGSNEKLFF.

This clone was seen a single time. The chain recombines TRBV6-6 with TRBJ2-1; D unresolved. CDR3 size: 15 residues. V lost 8 bases to trimming and J lost 0 bases, with 14 bases between them. The germline CDR1 and CDR2 sequences are MNHNY and SVGAGI (reference sequence). The CDR3 reads CASANGVSSYNEQFF. For the CDR3, the DNA is TGTGCCAGCGCAAACGGTGTAAGCTCCTACAATGAGCAGTTCTTC.

The chain couples TRBV28 to TRBJ2-5, with TRBD1 as a possible D gene (6 bases). V was cut by 4 bases and J by 1 base, with 13 bases left in between. CDR1 is MDHEN and CDR2 is SYDVKM in the germline V gene. This CDR3 is built from 15 residues. DNA for the CDR3: TGTGCCAGCAGTTCCCCTCAGGGGCTCCAAGAGACCCAGTACTTC. Translated, it gives CASSSPQGLQETQYF.

The chain employs TRBV19 and TRBJ2-1, with TRBD2 matching 8 bases. J was trimmed by 4 bases and V by 0 bases; bases with no gene match: 8. Germline V gene data show CDR1 as LNHDA and CDR2 as SQIVND (reference sequence). The CDR3 runs 17 residues. CDR3 DNA sequence: TGTGCCAGTAGTATAGATCTTGCGTTAGCGGGATACAATGAGCAGTTCTTC. Its protein product is CASSIDLALAGYNEQFF.

The chain recombines TRBV25-1 with TRBJ2-7; D might be TRBD1 or TRBD2, each matching 6 bases. V lost 6 bases and J 2 bases, leaving 14 bases between the germline ends. The length of the CDR3 is 14 residues. The germline V gene has CDR1 MGHDK and CDR2 SYGVNS. The CDR3 DNA follows: TGTGCCAGCAGCCCAGGGGAGGTAGCCTACGAGCAGTACTTC. This codes for CASSPGEVAYEQYF.

The chain carries TRBV29-1 and TRBJ1-3, with no clear D. V shed 6 bases and J shed 0 bases, with 18 bases lying between them. The V gene's germline CDR1 is SQVTM and CDR2 ANQGSEA. The CDR3 extends over 16 amino acids. The CDR3, as DNA: TGCAGCGTCATATCGAAGGGCAGCCGCTCTGGAAACACCATATATTTT. As protein: CSVISKGSRSGNTIYF.

The gene calls are TRBV9 and TRBJ2-7; D gene uncertain. This CDR3 contains 14 residues. Trimming cost V 0 bases and J 2 bases, with 9 bases left between them. Germline CDR1 and CDR2: SGDLS and YYNGEE. CDR3: CASSVASSPYEQYF. The DNA for the CDR3 is TGTGCCAGCAGCGTAGCTAGTTCGCCCTACGAGCAGTACTTC.